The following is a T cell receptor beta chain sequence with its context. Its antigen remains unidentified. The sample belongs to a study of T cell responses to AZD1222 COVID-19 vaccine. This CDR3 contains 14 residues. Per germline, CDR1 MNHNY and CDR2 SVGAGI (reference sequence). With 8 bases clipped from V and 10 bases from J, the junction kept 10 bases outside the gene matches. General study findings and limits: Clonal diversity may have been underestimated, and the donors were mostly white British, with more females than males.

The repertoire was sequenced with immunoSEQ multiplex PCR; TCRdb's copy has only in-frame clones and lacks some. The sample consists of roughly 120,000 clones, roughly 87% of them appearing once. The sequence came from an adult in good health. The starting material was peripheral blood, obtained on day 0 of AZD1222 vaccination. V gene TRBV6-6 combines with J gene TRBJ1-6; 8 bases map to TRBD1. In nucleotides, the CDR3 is TGTGCCAGCTCAAGGAGACAGGGGAACTCACCCCTCCACTTT. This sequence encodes CASSRRQGNSPLHF.